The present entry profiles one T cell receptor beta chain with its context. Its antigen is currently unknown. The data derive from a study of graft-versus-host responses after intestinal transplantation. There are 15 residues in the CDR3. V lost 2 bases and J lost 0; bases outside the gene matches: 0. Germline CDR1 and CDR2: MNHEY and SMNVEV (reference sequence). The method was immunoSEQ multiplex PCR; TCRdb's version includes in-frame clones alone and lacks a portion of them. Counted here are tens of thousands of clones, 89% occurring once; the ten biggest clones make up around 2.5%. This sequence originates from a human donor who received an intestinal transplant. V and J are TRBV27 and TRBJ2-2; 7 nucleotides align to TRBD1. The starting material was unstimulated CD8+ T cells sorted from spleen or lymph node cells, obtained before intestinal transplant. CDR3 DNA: TGTGCCAGCAGTTTAAGGGGGCCGAACACCGGGGAGCTGTTTTTT. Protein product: CASSLRGPNTGELFF.